A selection of T cell receptor beta chains follows, all from one sample in a study of cytomegalovirus exposure and HLA in healthy donors. This table comes from immunoSEQ multiplex PCR, and its TCRdb copy is limited to in-frame clones, with some not included. Of some 110,000 clones listed, about 68% are singletons. Input material: PBMCs. Receptor source: a woman between 50 and 59 years old in good health and CMV-seropositive. CDR3s include the opening cysteine and the closing phenylalanine or tryptophan. Each record gives: clone size, J gene, D gene, V gene, CDR3 protein, CDR3 DNA. D genes are given only for firm matches. Clone size is shown for a subset of rows, as once, few, many or a class of expanded clone.

.,TRBJ2-2,.,TRBV28,CASSFQGNTGELFF,TGTGCCAGCAGTTTCCAGGGGAACACCGGGGAGCTGTTTTTT
.,TRBJ2-1,.,TRBV4-3,CASSQGGAAVYNEQFF,TGCGCCAGCAGCCAAGGCGGGGCAGCAGTCTACAATGAGCAGTTCTTC
.,TRBJ1-2,.,TRBV27,CASSFNSGRYGYTF,TGTGCCAGCAGTTTCAATTCGGGGAGATATGGCTACACCTTC
.,TRBJ1-2,TRBD1,TRBV7-2,CASSTSGQGNYGYTF,TGTGCCAGCAGCACTAGTGGACAGGGAAACTATGGCTACACCTTC
few,TRBJ2-3,.,TRBV4-1,CASSQVHRDTQYF,TGCGCCAGCAGCCAAGTTCACAGAGATACGCAGTATTTT
.,TRBJ1-2,TRBD1,TRBV6-6,CASTTGDEHGYTF,TGTGCCAGTACGACAGGGGATGAGCATGGCTACACCTTC
.,TRBJ2-7,TRBD2,TRBV28,CASSSSSGRSYEQYF,TGTGCCAGCAGTTCATCTAGCGGTCGCTCCTACGAGCAGTACTTC
.,TRBJ1-2,.,TRBV19,CASSIEEPHGYTF,TGTGCCAGTAGTATAGAGGAGCCCCATGGCTACACCTTC
.,TRBJ2-1,.,TRBV7-3,CASSIDSFSYNEQFF,TGTGCCAGCAGTATCGACAGTTTCTCCTACAATGAGCAGTTCTTC
.,TRBJ2-7,TRBD1,TRBV27,CASSHLGQGLYEQYF,TGTGCCAGCAGTCACCTAGGACAGGGACTTTACGAGCAGTACTTC
.,TRBJ2-1,.,TRBV4-2,CASSRKYPGSDEQFF,TGTGCCAGCAGCCGTAAGTACCCAGGGTCGGACGAGCAGTTCTTC
.,TRBJ2-7,TRBD2,TRBV5-1,CASSLEGTSGGVDEQYF,TGCGCCAGCAGCTTGGAAGGGACTAGCGGGGGGGTGGACGAGCAGTACTTC
few,TRBJ1-1,.,TRBV7-6,CASSAAGYTEAFF,TGTGCCAGCAGCGCGGCTGGGTACACTGAAGCTTTCTTT
.,TRBJ1-5,.,TRBV5-8,CASSLAGLYSNQPQHF,TGTGCCAGCAGCTTGGCAGGGCTGTATAGCAATCAGCCCCAGCATTTT
few,TRBJ1-2,TRBD1,TRBV27,CASSPGQGQPYGYTF,TGTGCCAGCAGTCCGGGACAGGGCCAACCATATGGCTACACCTTC
.,TRBJ2-2,TRBD2,TRBV5-4,CASSLGGRAGELFF,TGTGCCAGCAGCTTGGGCGGGAGGGCCGGGGAGCTGTTTTTT
.,TRBJ2-3,.,TRBV6-5,CASRRLRTDTQYF,TGTGCCAGCAGGAGACTACGCACAGATACGCAGTATTTT
few,TRBJ2-7,TRBD1,TRBV7-2,CASSTNRGPSYEQYF,TGTGCCAGCAGCACGAACAGGGGACCCTCCTACGAGCAGTACTTC
few,TRBJ1-2,.,TRBV18,CASTLSRLQGPYGYTF,TGTGCCAGCACACTCAGTCGGCTACAGGGACCCTATGGCTACACCTTC
.,TRBJ2-1,TRBD1,TRBV19,CASRKTGGLNEQFF,TGTGCCAGTAGAAAAACAGGGGGGTTAAATGAGCAGTTCTTC
.,TRBJ1-1,.,TRBV5-1,CASSFTKGRDAFF,TGCGCCAGCAGCTTTACAAAAGGGCGGGACGCTTTCTTT
.,TRBJ2-5,.,TRBV7-9,CASSPPARKETQYF,TGTGCCAGCAGCCCTCCCGCTAGAAAAGAGACCCAGTACTTC
.,TRBJ2-5,.,TRBV5-1,CASSLLGRDWETQYF,TGCGCCAGCAGCTTGTTAGGCCGGGATTGGGAGACCCAGTACTTC
.,TRBJ1-1,TRBD1,TRBV7-9,CASSHQGADTEAFF,TGTGCCAGCAGCCACCAGGGGGCGGACACTGAAGCTTTCTTT
.,TRBJ2-3,TRBD2,TRBV14,CASSQDPGTSQKYF,TGTGCCAGCAGCCAAGATCCCGGGACTAGCCAGAAGTATTTT
.,TRBJ1-1,TRBD1,TRBV7-9,CASSSGQGGNREAFF,TGTGCCAGCAGCTCCGGACAGGGAGGTAATCGGGAAGCTTTCTTT
.,TRBJ1-5,TRBD1,TRBV7-9,CASSRMGQNQPQHF,TGTGCCAGCAGCCGTATGGGACAGAATCAGCCCCAGCATTTT
.,TRBJ1-2,TRBD1,TRBV9,CASSPGQGPIYGYTF,TGTGCCAGCAGCCCGGGACAGGGACCCATCTATGGCTACACCTTC
.,TRBJ2-5,.,TRBV18,CASSRGLTETQYF,TGTGCCAGCTCACGAGGACTAACAGAGACCCAGTACTTC
few,TRBJ2-2,.,TRBV4-3,CASSQEGRGRGYAGELFF,TGCGCCAGCAGCCAAGAGGGGAGGGGGAGGGGATACGCCGGGGAGCTGTTTTTT